This is a list of T cell receptor beta chains from one sample in a study of T cells in Graves' hyperthyroidism and ophthalmopathy. TCRdb reprocessed the multiplex PCR reads with MiXCR, giving one entry per CDR3 protein. The sample contains over 200,000 distinct CDR3 sequences, less than 15% of which appear only once. The material sequenced was blood. Receptor source: a woman in her 40s with Graves' hyperthyroidism that later progressed to Graves' ophthalmopathy. The CDR3 runs from the conserved cysteine through the conserved F or W. The D gene is left open where the match is weak. Where a row states a size, it is once, few, many or the class of an expanded clone; other rows omit it.

d_call j_call v_call clone_size cdr3_aa cdr3_nt
TRBD1 TRBJ2-2 TRBV7-9 few CASSSRQGETGELFF TGTGCCAGCAGCTCTAGACAGGGGGAAACCGGGGAGCTGTTTTTT
TRBD1 TRBJ2-2 TRBV24-1 few CATSDPGQGAGELFF TGTGCCACCAGTGATCCTGGACAGGGGGCCGGGGAGCTGTTTTTT
TRBD1 TRBJ1-5 TRBV28 NA CASSRGQGAYQPQHF TGTGCCAGCAGCCGTGGACAGGGGGCATATCAGCCCCAGCATTTT
NA TRBJ1-6 TRBV6-1 NA CASSPYKSGTGNSPLHF TGTGCCAGCAGCCCTTATAAATCCGGGACGGGAAATTCACCCCTCCACTTT
NA TRBJ2-3 TRBV6-1 many CASSSAAVAVRRDTQYF TGTGCCAGCAGTTCGGCTGCCGTAGCGGTCCGTAGAGATACGCAGTATTTT
NA TRBJ1-6 TRBV14 many CASSQDGRGYNSPLHF TGTGCCAGCAGCCAAGACGGCAGGGGATATAATTCACCCCTCCACTTT
TRBD1 TRBJ2-7 TRBV6-1 many CASREQGADYEQYF TGTGCCAGCAGAGAACAGGGGGCAGACTACGAGCAGTACTTC
NA TRBJ1-1 TRBV20-1 many CSARVHGNTEAFF TGCAGTGCTAGAGTCCACGGAAACACTGAAGCTTTCTTT
NA TRBJ2-3 TRBV12-3/TRBV12-4 NA CASSIAWGGRTDTQYF TGTGCCAGCAGTATTGCCTGGGGCGGACGCACAGATACGCAGTATTTT
TRBD2 TRBJ2-3 TRBV13 many CASSYSSGGDTQYF TGTGCCAGCAGCTATTCCTCGGGGGGAGATACGCAGTATTTT
NA TRBJ2-2 TRBV12-5 many CASGLISGQVGTGELFF TGTGCTAGTGGTTTAATTTCGGGGCAGGTCGGCACCGGGGAGCTGTTTTTT
NA TRBJ1-5 TRBV5-6 NA CASSPRGYINQPQHF TGTGCCAGCAGCCCGCGGGGGTATATCAATCAGCCCCAGCATTTT
TRBD1 TRBJ2-5 TRBV7-2 many CASRQWTGKTQYF TGTGCCAGCAGACAATGGACAGGGAAGACCCAGTACTTC
TRBD1 TRBJ2-2 TRBV7-9 many CASSPTGDANTGELFF TGTGCCAGCAGCCCGACAGGGGACGCGAACACCGGGGAGCTGTTTTTT
TRBD2 TRBJ2-3 TRBV29-1 many CSVVLGLAGTDTQYF TGCAGCGTTGTACTGGGACTAGCGGGGACAGATACGCAGTATTTT
TRBD1 TRBJ2-2 TRBV7-9 few CASSSTGANTGELFF TGTGCCAGCAGCTCCACAGGGGCGAACACCGGGGAGCTGTTTTTT
NA TRBJ1-3 TRBV11-2 many CASSSSFGNTIYF TGTGCCAGCAGCTCTTCTTTCGGAAACACCATATATTTT
NA TRBJ2-1 TRBV19 few CASSFHSFNEQFF TGTGCCAGTAGTTTCCACAGTTTCAATGAGCAGTTCTTC
NA TRBJ1-5 TRBV28 many CASSLWRGDFTYQPQHF TGTGCCAGCAGTTTATGGAGGGGGGATTTTACGTATCAGCCCCAGCATTTT
NA TRBJ1-5 TRBV6-1 NA CASSGRGSQPQHF TGTGCCAGCAGTGGAAGGGGTTCGCAGCCCCAGCATTTT
NA TRBJ2-7 TRBV19 many CASSLTPSGEQYF TGTGCCAGTAGCCTAACCCCTTCCGGGGAGCAGTACTTC
TRBD2 TRBJ2-1 TRBV2 many CASSEGSSGKRSSYNEQFF TGTGCCAGCAGTGAAGGGTCTAGCGGCAAAAGGAGCTCCTACAATGAGCAGTTCTTC
NA TRBJ2-1 TRBV30 many CAWMAGPSGTNEQFF TGTGCCTGGATGGCGGGGCCAAGTGGGACCAATGAGCAGTTCTTC
NA TRBJ2-5 TRBV20-1 many CSAKGGRGLGETQYF TGCAGTGCTAAGGGGGGGCGCGGGTTGGGAGAGACCCAGTACTTC
TRBD1 TRBJ1-4 TRBV7-9 many CASSARRATGMGEKLFF TGTGCCAGCAGCGCCCGACGAGCGACAGGGATGGGTGAAAAACTGTTTTTT
NA TRBJ2-7 TRBV11-2 many CASSLLGQPYEQYF TGTGCCAGCAGCCTACTCGGACAGCCTTACGAGCAGTACTTC
NA TRBJ1-5 TRBV28 many CASSLVGARSNQPQHF TGTGCCAGCAGCCTAGTGGGGGCCCGTAGCAATCAGCCCCAGCATTTT
TRBD2 TRBJ2-7 TRBV2 once CASSPGLAGGPLYEQYF TGTGCCAGCAGCCCGGGACTAGCGGGAGGGCCACTCTACGAGCAGTACTTC
NA TRBJ2-3 TRBV30 NA CAWRGVSTAGLRTDTQYF TGTGCCTGGAGGGGAGTGTCTACTGCAGGACTTCGCACAGATACGCAGTATTTT
TRBD2 TRBJ2-3 TRBV2 many CASELAGVSDTQYF TGTGCCAGCGAACTAGCGGGAGTCTCAGATACGCAGTATTTT
TRBD1 TRBJ1-1 TRBV29-1 NA CSVDRGWGAEAFF TGCAGCGTTGACAGGGGGTGGGGTGCTGAAGCTTTCTTT
TRBD2 TRBJ2-7 TRBV12-3/TRBV12-4 many CASSLAGTSGQQYF TGTGCCAGCAGTTTAGCCGGCACTAGCGGGCAGCAGTACTTC
TRBD1 TRBJ2-2 TRBV13 NA CASSFGTGVIAGELFF TGTGCCAGCAGCTTCGGGACAGGGGTTATTGCCGGGGAGCTGTTTTTT
TRBD2 TRBJ2-1 TRBV6-2/TRBV6-3 NA CASSLASSGSVSPFNEQFF TGTGCCAGCAGTCTCGCGTCTAGCGGGAGCGTATCCCCCTTCAATGAGCAGTTCTTC
TRBD1 TRBJ1-3 TRBV2 many CASRDRGDTIYF TGTGCCAGCAGGGACAGGGGAGACACCATATATTTT
NA TRBJ1-1 TRBV12-3/TRBV12-4 many CASSSYRVNTEAFF TGTGCCAGCAGCTCTTATCGTGTAAACACTGAAGCTTTCTTT
TRBD1 TRBJ1-5 TRBV5-1 NA CASSLASRDREGNQPQHF TGCGCCAGCAGCTTGGCCAGTAGGGACAGGGAGGGCAATCAGCCCCAGCATTTT
NA TRBJ2-7 TRBV3-1 many CASSQRAGAFYEQYF TGTGCCAGCAGCCAACGGGCAGGGGCCTTCTACGAGCAGTACTTC
TRBD2 TRBJ2-1 TRBV20-1 few CSARVLAGGLSEQFF TGCAGTGCTAGAGTCTTAGCGGGAGGGCTGTCTGAGCAGTTCTTC
NA TRBJ2-6 TRBV3-1 NA CASSQAGKFSGANVLTF TGTGCCAGCAGCCAAGCCGGCAAGTTCTCTGGGGCCAACGTCCTGACTTTC